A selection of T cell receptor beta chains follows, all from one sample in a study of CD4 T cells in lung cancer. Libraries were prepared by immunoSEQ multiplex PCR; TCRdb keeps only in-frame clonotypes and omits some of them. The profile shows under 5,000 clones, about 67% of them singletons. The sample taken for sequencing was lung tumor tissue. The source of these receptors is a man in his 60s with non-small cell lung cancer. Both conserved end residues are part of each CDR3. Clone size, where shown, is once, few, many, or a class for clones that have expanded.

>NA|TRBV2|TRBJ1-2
CASTQDRGPGGYTF
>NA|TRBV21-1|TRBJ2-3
CASSRAGGTTDTQYF
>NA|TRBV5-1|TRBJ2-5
CASSGGDQETQYF
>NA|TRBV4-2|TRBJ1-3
CASSQEGMARGLTSSGNTIYF
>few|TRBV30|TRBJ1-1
CAWSGQGEAFF
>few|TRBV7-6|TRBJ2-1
CASSPQPVAGTGQFF
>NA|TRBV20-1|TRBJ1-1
CSALLEPQTFF
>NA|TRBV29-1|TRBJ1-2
CSAPNRGPYGYTF
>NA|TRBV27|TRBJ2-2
CASSPTRTSGSAGELFF
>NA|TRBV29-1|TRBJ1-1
CSVIEGAGNTEAFF
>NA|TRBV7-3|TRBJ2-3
CASSSMTGTDTQYF
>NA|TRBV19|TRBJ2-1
CASSTSPGAYNEQFF
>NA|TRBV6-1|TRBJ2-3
CASSAGEGADTQYF
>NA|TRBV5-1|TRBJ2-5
CASSYTPGQQETQYF
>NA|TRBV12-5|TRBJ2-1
CASGLTSGPSGEQFF
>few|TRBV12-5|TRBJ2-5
CASGSGDSVGETQYF
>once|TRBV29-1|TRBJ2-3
CSVETAGGTDTQYF
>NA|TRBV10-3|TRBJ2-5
CAISSPSETQYF
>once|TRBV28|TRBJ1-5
CASTHTGFNQPQHF
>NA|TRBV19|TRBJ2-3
CASSHGTSTDTQYF
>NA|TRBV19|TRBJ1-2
CASTRDRATYGYTF
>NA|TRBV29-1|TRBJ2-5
CSVGGTSGRSQETQYF
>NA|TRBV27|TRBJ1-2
CASSLGGQGARSYTF
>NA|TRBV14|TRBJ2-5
CASSQLGQGWRETQYF
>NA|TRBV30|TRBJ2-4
CAWSVGGAKNIQYF
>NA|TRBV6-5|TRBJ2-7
CASSSTGLHEQYF
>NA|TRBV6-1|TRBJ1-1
CASSPAEELEAFF
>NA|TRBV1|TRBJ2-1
CTSSQEPDRPVERSYNEQFF
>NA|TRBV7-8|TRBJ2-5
CASSDRRQGEGETQYF
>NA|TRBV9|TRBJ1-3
CASSPIPLTESSGNTIYF
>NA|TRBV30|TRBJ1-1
CAWITYTEAFF
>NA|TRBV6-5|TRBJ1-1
CASSYQRSNTEAFF
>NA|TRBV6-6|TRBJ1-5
CASSPGGDSRQPQHF
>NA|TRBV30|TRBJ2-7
CAWMRAYEQYF
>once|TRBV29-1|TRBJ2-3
CSVQGFTGTRFSFDTQYF
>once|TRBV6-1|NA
CASRQGAGEQYF
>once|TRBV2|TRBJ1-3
CASSGQGAGNTIYF
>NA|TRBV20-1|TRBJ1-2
CSAPFNYGYTF
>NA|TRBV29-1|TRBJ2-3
CSVTRLASRTDTQYF
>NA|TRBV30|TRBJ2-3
CAWGQGAADTQYF
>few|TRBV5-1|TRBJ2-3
CASSPTSGFTDTQYF
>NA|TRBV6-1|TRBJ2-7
CASSLTSGMSEQYF
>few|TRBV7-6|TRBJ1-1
CASSQQENTEAFF
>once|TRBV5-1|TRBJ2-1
CASSFRDNEQFF
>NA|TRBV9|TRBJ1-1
CASSVAERNTEAFF
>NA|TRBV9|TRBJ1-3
CASSVEGSSGNTIYF
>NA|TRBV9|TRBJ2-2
CASSAGQGVPGELFF
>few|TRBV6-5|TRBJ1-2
CASSYRGYGYTF
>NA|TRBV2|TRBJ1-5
CASSTGQGYQPQHF
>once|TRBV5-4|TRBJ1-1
CASSPAGRQGIVTEAFF
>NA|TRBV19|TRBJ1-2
CASSPTGIYGYTF
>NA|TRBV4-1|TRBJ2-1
CASSQALAGQGNNEQFF
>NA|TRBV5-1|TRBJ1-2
CASSWTGARGYTF
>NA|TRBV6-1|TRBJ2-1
CATYRAGAYNEQFF
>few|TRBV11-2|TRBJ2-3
CASSPRLAGNTDTQYF
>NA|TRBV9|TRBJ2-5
CASSVEAVNQETQYF
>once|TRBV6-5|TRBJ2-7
CASSWRETSGTRGQYF
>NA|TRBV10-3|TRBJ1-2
CAISEGQRWGYTF
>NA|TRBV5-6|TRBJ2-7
CASSDWGTEQYF
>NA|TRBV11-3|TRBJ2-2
CASSYRTGTTGELFF